The 29 T cell receptor beta chains presented below share a single source sample, sequenced in a study of human T cells and chemical hapten exposure. Time point of the sample: patch test 2, 6 weeks after DPC sensitization. The treatment was: therapeutic diphenylcyclopropenone sensitization with weekly scalp DPC. TCRdb re-derived calls from the RACE reads in MiXCR, one entry per CDR3 protein. The sample lists some 90,000 distinct CDR3 sequences; over 10% were seen once. The starting material was whole blood, obtained in connection with sensitization to the hapten diphenylcyclopropenone (DPC). The source of these receptors is a middle-aged woman with alopecia areata. Some clones in this sample may be carry-over from other donors' samples.

This clonotype was detected ten times or more. The genes are TRBV6-5 and TRBJ2-3; D gene ambiguous. There are 11 residues in the CDR3. CDR1 is MNHEY and CDR2 is SVGAGI in the germline V gene. V was cut by 5 bases and J by 6 bases, with 6 bases left in between. The chain's CDR3 is CASSARDTQYF. CDR3 coding DNA: TGTGCCAGCAGTGCCCGCGATACGCAGTATTTT.

This clonotype was detected many times. This chain uses TRBV9 with TRBJ2-7, with 8 bases identical to TRBD1. Trimming at V came to 4 bases and at J to 3 bases, leaving 12 bases not matched to a gene. Germline V gene data show CDR1 as SGDLS and CDR2 as YYNGEE. The CDR3 has 16 residues. This chain's CDR3 is CASSPRAQGAIYEQYF. CDR3 sequence (DNA): TGTGCCAGCAGCCCGCGAGCTCAGGGGGCCATCTACGAGCAGTACTTC.

This clonotype was seen only a few times. The V gene is TRBV11-2, the J gene TRBJ2-7, with TRBD1 identical over 9 bases. This CDR3 is built from 17 residues. V lost 5 bases to trimming and J lost 2 bases; unmatched junction nucleotides: 13. The germline V gene has CDR1 SGHAT and CDR2 FQNNGV. The CDR3 region has the DNA TGTGCCAGCAGCATGGGACTTGGGACAGGGTCTCCCTACGAGCAGTACTTC. It codes for CASSMGLGTGSPYEQYF.

The rearrangement joins TRBV11-2 to TRBJ2-5; no definite D call. The CDR3 covers 12 residues. The germline V gene encodes CDR1 SGHAT and CDR2 FQNNGV. V was cut by 1 base and J by 2 bases, with 2 bases left in between. The CDR3 is CASSLGQETQYF. The CDR3 nucleotides are TGTGCCAGCAGCTTAGGGCAAGAGACCCAGTACTTC.

V and J are TRBV6-2 or TRBV6-3 and TRBJ2-5; D gene ambiguous. Trimming removed 1 base from V and 3 bases from J, with 9 bases in between. Germline V gene data show CDR1 as MNHEY and CDR2 as SVGEGT. CDR3 length: 14 residues. The CDR3 protein is CASSYFSVKETQYF. CDR3 DNA: TGTGCCAGCAGTTACTTTTCTGTAAAAGAGACCCAGTACTTC.

This clonotype came up a few times. The V gene is TRBV30, the J gene TRBJ2-4, with TRBD2 matching over 8 bases. CDR1 is GTSNPN, CDR2 SVGIG, per germline (reference sequence). The CDR3 runs 14 residues. Unmatched junction bases numbered 4, after V lost 4 bases and J lost 2 bases. CDR3 nucleotide sequence: TGTGCCTGGACAGCGGGAGCCCCCAAAAACATTCAGTACTTC. It codes for CAWTAGAPKNIQYF.

This clonotype has only a few counts. Compared with germline, one end of the junction differs, possibly owing to a read error. The chain couples TRBV6-5 to TRBJ1-3, with TRBD1 as a possible D gene (5 bases). The CDR3 runs 17 residues. Germline-derived CDR1 and CDR2 are MNHEY and SVGAGI. CDR3 residues: CASRLGPTGGTGNTIYF. The DNA for the CDR3 is TGTGCCAGCAGATTAGGACCCACTGGGGGAACTGGAAACACTATATATTTT.

The chain carries TRBV6-5 and TRBJ2-3; D gene uncertain. The V end lost 6 bases, the J end lost 1 base, and 8 bases lay between the germline ends. The CDR3 has 13 amino acids. Germline V gene data show CDR1 as MNHEY and CDR2 as SVGAGI. CDR3 in amino acids: CASRLPGTDTQYF. CDR3 DNA sequence: TGTGCCAGCAGACTACCGGGCACAGATACGCAGTATTTT.

There are a few counts of this clonotype. The genes are TRBV9 and TRBJ2-1; TRBD1 aligns across 11 bases. V trimming: 6 bases; J trimming: 8 bases; junction bases outside the gene matches: 13. The CDR3 extends over 16 amino acids. Germline V gene data show CDR1 as SGDLS and CDR2 as YYNGEE. Here the CDR3 DNA reads TGTGCCAGCACCATCTACACTGGGACAGGGGGACATGAGCAGTTCTTC. This translates into CASTIYTGTGGHEQFF.

This clonotype has just a few counts. The chain joins TRBV5-1 to TRBJ2-5; tentatively, D is TRBD1 (6 bases). V was pared by 3 bases and J by 5 bases, with 14 bases between. There are 14 residues in the CDR3. Germline lookup yields CDR1 SGHRS and CDR2 YFSETQ. CDR3 in amino acids: CASSYREVRETQYF. CDR3 nucleotide sequence: TGCGCCAGCAGCTACAGGGAAGTTCGGGAGACCCAGTACTTC.

The table lists this clonotype with many counts. The gene calls are TRBV11-2 and TRBJ2-1; 12 nucleotides line up with TRBD2. The V gene's germline CDR1 is SGHAT and CDR2 FQNNGV. The CDR3 totals 16 residues. V trimming: 5 bases; J trimming: 3 bases; junction bases outside the gene matches: 5. The CDR3, as DNA: TGTGCCAGCAGCCCACTAGCGGGGGGCTACTACAATGAGCAGTTCTTC. It is translated as CASSPLAGGYYNEQFF.

There are many counts of this clonotype. The CDR3 sequence: CASNRGNYGYTF. CDR3 DNA sequence: TGTGCCAGCAACAGGGGAAACTATGGCTACACCTTC. The chain recombines TRBV19 with TRBJ1-2; 7 bases map to TRBD1. The CDR3 extends over 12 amino acids. The ends lost 9 bases at V and 2 bases at J; junction bases unmatched: 3. CDR1 and CDR2 (germline): LNHDA, SQIVND (reference sequence).

J is TRBJ2-7 and V is TRBV27; no clear D gene. V lost 10 bases and J 2 bases, leaving 12 bases between the germline ends. Per the germline V gene, CDR1 is MNHEY and CDR2 is SMNVEV (reference sequence). The CDR3 contains 12 residues. The CDR3 DNA is TGTGCCACCGTGACCGATCCCTACGAGCAGTACTTC. Its protein is CATVTDPYEQYF.

This clonotype has only a few counts. The CDR3 region is CASRLRDERGELFF. In nucleotides, the CDR3 is TGTGCCAGTAGACTCCGGGACGAAAGAGGGGAGCTGTTTTTT. J is TRBJ2-2 and V is TRBV19; D is perhaps TRBD1 or TRBD2 (5 bases each). Germline V gives CDR1 LNHDA, CDR2 SQIVND (reference sequence). V was shortened by 6 bases and J by 8 bases, with 16 bases between the two germline ends. The CDR3 is made up of 14 amino acids. Combining the CDR3 with reference TRBV19 and TRBJ2-2 gives the whole variable domain DGGITQSPKYLFRKEGQNVTLSCEQNLNHDAMYWYRQDPGQGLRLIYYSQIVNDFQKGDIAEGYSVSREKKESFPLTVTSAQKNPTAFYLCASRLRDERGELFFGEGSRLTVL.

This clonotype was observed many times. The J gene is TRBJ2-6, the V gene TRBV18; D may be TRBD1 (5 bases). Germline CDR1 reads KGHSH; CDR2 reads LQKENI. V was cut by 4 bases and J by 4 bases, with 8 bases left in between. The CDR3 contains 14 residues. CDR3 sequence: CASSQGYGANVLTF. The CDR3 DNA reads TGTGCCAGCTCACAGGGGTACGGGGCCAACGTCCTGACTTTC.

The sample holds many counts of this clonotype. The V gene is TRBV29-1, the J gene TRBJ1-5; the D gene is possibly TRBD1 (6 bases). Per the germline V gene, CDR1 is SQVTM and CDR2 is ANQGSEA. CDR3 length: 13 amino acids. Trimming cost V 6 bases and J 6 bases, with 15 bases left between them. For the CDR3, the DNA is TGCAGCGTGGCAACAGGGATACGTCAGCCCCAGCATTTT. Its translation: CSVATGIRQPQHF.

This clonotype turned up a few times. The chain recombines TRBV5-6 with TRBJ2-5; D gene unclear. Trimming shortened V by 2 bases and J by 0 bases, and 5 bases separated the two germline ends. Germline CDR1 is SGHDT and CDR2 is YYEEEE. The CDR3 is 13 residues long. This CDR3 is CASSLQHQETQYF. Written as DNA, the CDR3 is TGTGCCAGCAGCTTACAACACCAAGAGACCCAGTACTTC.

This clonotype was found a few times. V and J are TRBV7-9 and TRBJ2-5, with D unresolved. The CDR3 loop spans 16 amino acids. V lost 5 bases to trimming and J lost 4 bases, with 20 bases between them. Germline V lookup: CDR1 SEHNR, CDR2 FQNEAQ (reference sequence). The CDR3 DNA reads as TGTGCCAGCAGCGAGTTTTCCGGCCCTAAGGGAGAGACCCAGTACTTC. Translation gives CASSEFSGPKGETQYF. The whole variable domain, remainder taken from reference TRBV7-9 and TRBJ2-5, is DTGVSQNPRHKITKRGQNVTFRCDPISEHNRLYWYRQTLGQGPEFLTYFQNEAQLEKSRLLSDRFSAERPKGSFSTLEIQRTEQGDSAMYLCASSEFSGPKGETQYFGPGTRLLVL.

This clonotype has only a few counts. J is TRBJ2-2 and V is TRBV10-3; 9 nucleotides agree with TRBD1. V lost 6 bases, J lost 6 bases, and 8 bases stayed unmatched. Germline-derived CDR1 and CDR2 are ENHRY and SYGVKD. The CDR3 is made up of 15 amino acids. CDR3 in DNA: TGTGCCATCAGAGCGGGACAGGGAGGGCCCGGGGAGCTGTTTTTT. Translation: CAIRAGQGGPGELFF.

This clonotype came up many times. The chain uses TRBV19 and TRBJ2-5; D remains ambiguous. The CDR3 totals 14 residues. Germline values: CDR1 LNHDA, CDR2 SQIVND (reference sequence). V lost 5 bases and J lost 5, with 15 bases in between. CDR3 bases: TGTGCCAGTAGTTCCCGCTCGGACCGGGAGACCCAGTACTTC. It codes for CASSSRSDRETQYF.

The chain recombines TRBV27 with TRBJ2-7; D may be TRBD2 (6 bases). The CDR3 extends over 11 amino acids. The V end lost 4 bases, the J end lost 7 bases, and 8 bases lay between the germline ends. Germline V gene data show CDR1 as MNHEY and CDR2 as SMNVEV (reference sequence). CDR3 residues: CASSYRGEQYF. Here the CDR3 DNA reads TGTGCCAGCAGTTATCGGGGGGAGCAGTACTTC.

The chain recombines TRBV4-3 with TRBJ2-7; 7 positions agree with TRBD2. CDR3 length equals 17 residues. The germline gives CDR1 LGHNA, CDR2 YSLEER. V dropped 1 base and J dropped 0; count of bases not matched to a gene: 9. The CDR3 DNA follows: TGCGCCAGCAGCCAAGGGAGCGGGGCCCCGCCCTCCTACGAGCAGTACTTC. Its protein is CASSQGSGAPPSYEQYF.

The chain joins TRBV20-1 to TRBJ2-2; 7 nucleotides align to TRBD1. Germline V gene lookup returns CDR1 DFQATT and CDR2 SNEGSKA (reference sequence). The ends lost 1 base at V and 0 bases at J; junction bases unmatched: 11. The CDR3 spans 18 residues. In DNA form, the CDR3 reads TGCAGTGCTAGAGGGCTGGGACAGAGTTTTACGAACACCGGGGAGCTGTTTTTT. It is translated as CSARGLGQSFTNTGELFF.

This clonotype was recorded many times. The gene calls are TRBV21-1 and TRBJ1-4; whether TRBD1, the table's D call, matches the DNA was not checked. TRBV21-1 is recorded as a pseudogene. This CDR3 contains 18 residues. The CDR3 protein is CASPPRQGALQVNEKLFF. The CDR3, as DNA: TGTGCCAGCCCCCCGAGGCAGGGGGCTCTTCAGGTTAATGAAAAACTGTTTTTT.

This sequence joins TRBV19 and TRBJ2-3, with 8 bases aligning to TRBD2. Germline CDR1 and CDR2: LNHDA and SQIVND (reference sequence). Germline trimming cut 6 bases from V and 4 bases from J; bases unmatched to any gene: 9. The CDR3 extends over 15 amino acids. The CDR3 DNA is TGTGCCAGTAGAAGGACTAGCTCCCTCCCAGATACGCAGTATTTT. The encoded protein is CASRRTSSLPDTQYF.

The V gene is TRBV6-6, the J gene TRBJ2-7, with D perhaps being TRBD1 or TRBD2 (5 bases each). This CDR3 region has 14 residues. Trimming removed 6 bases at V and 0 bases at J, with 12 bases between. Per germline, CDR1 MNHNY and CDR2 SVGAGI (reference sequence). The CDR3 spells CASRTGTDSYEQYF. The CDR3 bases are TGTGCCAGCAGGACCGGGACGGACTCCTACGAGCAGTACTTC.

As concerns this clonotype: A much larger clone is a single base away; this may be a read error. This chain uses TRBV5-1 with TRBJ2-7, with a possible D match to TRBD1 (6 bases). The CDR3 is 14 amino acids. The V gene's germline CDR1 is SGHRS and CDR2 YFSETQ. The CDR3 is CTSSPRDNSYEQYF. The CDR3 nucleotides read TGCACCAGCAGCCCCCGGGACAACTCCTACGAGCAGTACTTC.

This clonotype was recorded a few times. The chain carries TRBV7-2 and TRBJ2-1; D is possibly TRBD2 (5 bases). Germline V gives CDR1 SGHTA, CDR2 FQGNSA. The CDR3 sequence is 15 residues long. V shed 5 bases and J shed 1 base, with 12 bases lying between them. CDR3: CASSRREVSYNEQFF. The CDR3 coding sequence is TGTGCCAGCAGCAGACGGGAAGTTTCCTACAATGAGCAGTTCTTC.

As concerns this clonotype: At one end, the junction sequence differs from germline, possibly due to a read error. The chain is built from TRBV7-9 and TRBJ1-1; no definite D call. CDR1 SEHNR and CDR2 FQNEAQ come from the germline V gene (reference sequence). The CDR3 has 16 amino acids. CDR3 sequence reads: CASSLEALKDRTEVFF. CDR3 coding DNA: TGTGCCAGCAGCTTAGAGGCCCTCAAAGATCGGACTGAAGTTTTCTTT.